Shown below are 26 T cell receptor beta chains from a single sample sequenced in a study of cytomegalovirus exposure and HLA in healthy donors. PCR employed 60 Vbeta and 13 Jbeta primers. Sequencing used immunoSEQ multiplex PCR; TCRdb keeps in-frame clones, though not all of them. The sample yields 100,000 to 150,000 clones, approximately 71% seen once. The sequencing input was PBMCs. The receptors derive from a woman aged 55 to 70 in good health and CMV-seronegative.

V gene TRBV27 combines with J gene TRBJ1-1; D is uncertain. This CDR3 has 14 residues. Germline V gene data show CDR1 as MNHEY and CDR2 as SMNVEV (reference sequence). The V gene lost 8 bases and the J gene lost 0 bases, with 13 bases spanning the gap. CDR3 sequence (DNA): TGTGCCAGCTTTAGCTCACAAATGAACACTGAAGCTTTCTTT. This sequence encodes CASFSSQMNTEAFF.

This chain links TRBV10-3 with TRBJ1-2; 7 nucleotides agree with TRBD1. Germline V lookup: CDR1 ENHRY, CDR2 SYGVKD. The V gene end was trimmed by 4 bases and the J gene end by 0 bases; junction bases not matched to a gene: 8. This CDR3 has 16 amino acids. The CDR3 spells CAISAQGRGTNYGYTF. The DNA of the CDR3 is TGTGCCATCAGTGCACAGGGGCGGGGAACTAACTATGGCTACACCTTC.

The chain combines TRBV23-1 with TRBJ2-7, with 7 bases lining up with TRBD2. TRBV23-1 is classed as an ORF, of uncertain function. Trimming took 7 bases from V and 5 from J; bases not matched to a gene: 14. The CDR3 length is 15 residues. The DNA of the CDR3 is TGCGCCAGCAAAACTTCGGGCGGGAGAGGGAACGAGCAGTACTTC. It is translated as CASKTSGGRGNEQYF.

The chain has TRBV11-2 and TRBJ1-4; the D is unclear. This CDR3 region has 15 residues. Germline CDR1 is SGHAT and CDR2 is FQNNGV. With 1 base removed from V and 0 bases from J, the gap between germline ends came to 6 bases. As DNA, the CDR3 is TGTGCCAGCAGCTTAGTCGGTGCAACTAATGAAAAACTGTTTTTT. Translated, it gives CASSLVGATNEKLFF.

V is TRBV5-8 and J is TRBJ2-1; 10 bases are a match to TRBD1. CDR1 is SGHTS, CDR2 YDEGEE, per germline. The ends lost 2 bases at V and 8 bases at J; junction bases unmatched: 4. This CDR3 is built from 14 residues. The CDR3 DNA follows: TGTGCCAGCAGCTTTCCGGGACAGGGGTATGAGCAGTTCTTC. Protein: CASSFPGQGYEQFF.

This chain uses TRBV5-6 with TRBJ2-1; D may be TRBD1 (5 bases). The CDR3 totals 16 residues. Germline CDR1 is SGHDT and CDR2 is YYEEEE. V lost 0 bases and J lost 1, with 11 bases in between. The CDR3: CASSLEPRVSYNEQFF. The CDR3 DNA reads TGTGCCAGCAGCTTGGAACCCAGGGTATCCTACAATGAGCAGTTCTTC.

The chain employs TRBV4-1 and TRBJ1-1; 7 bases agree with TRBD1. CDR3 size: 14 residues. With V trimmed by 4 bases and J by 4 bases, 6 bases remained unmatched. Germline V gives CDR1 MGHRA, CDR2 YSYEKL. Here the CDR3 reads CASSPTGRSTEAFF. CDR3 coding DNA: TGCGCCAGCAGCCCGACAGGGAGGTCCACTGAAGCTTTCTTT.

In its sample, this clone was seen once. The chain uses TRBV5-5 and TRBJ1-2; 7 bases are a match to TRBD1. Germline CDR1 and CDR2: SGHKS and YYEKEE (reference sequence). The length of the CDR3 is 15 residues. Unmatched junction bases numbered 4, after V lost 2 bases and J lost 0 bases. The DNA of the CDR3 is TGTGCCAGCAGCTTATGGGACAGACCTAACTATGGCTACACCTTC. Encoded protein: CASSLWDRPNYGYTF.

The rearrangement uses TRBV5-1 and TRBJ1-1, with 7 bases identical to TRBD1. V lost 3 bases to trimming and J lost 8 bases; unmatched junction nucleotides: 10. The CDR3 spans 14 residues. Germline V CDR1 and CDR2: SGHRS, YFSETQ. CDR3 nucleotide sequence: TGCGCCAGCAGCTGGGGCTACAGGGGTTTCGAAGCTTTCTTT. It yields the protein CASSWGYRGFEAFF.

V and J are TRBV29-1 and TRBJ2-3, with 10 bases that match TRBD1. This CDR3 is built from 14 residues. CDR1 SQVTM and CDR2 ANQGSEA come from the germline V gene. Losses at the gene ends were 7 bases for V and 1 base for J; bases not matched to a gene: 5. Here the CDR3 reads CSADRGLGTDTQYF. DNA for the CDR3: TGCAGCGCCGACAGGGGGCTCGGCACAGATACGCAGTATTTT.

The CDR3 DNA reads as TGTGCCAGCAGTAAACAGATCAGGGGGCTTATGAACACCGGGGAGCTGTTTTTT. It translates to CASSKQIRGLMNTGELFF. The rearrangement links TRBV7-8 to TRBJ2-2; TRBD1 aligns across 8 bases. This CDR3 comprises 18 residues. With V trimmed by 6 bases and J by 1 base, 13 bases remained unmatched. Germline V gene data show CDR1 as SGHVS and CDR2 as FQNEAQ. Variable domain in full (rest from reference TRBV7-8 and TRBJ2-2): GAGVSQSPRYKVAKRGQDVALRCDPISGHVSLFWYQQALGQGPEFLTYFQNEAQLDKSGLPSDRFFAERPEGSVSTLKIQRTQQEDSAVYLCASSKQIRGLMNTGELFFGEGSRLTVL.

The DNA for the CDR3 is TGTGCCAGCAGCTTACTAGCTGATCAGTACTTC. Translation: CASSLLADQYF. The chain has TRBV7-9 and TRBJ2-7, with D tentatively TRBD2 (5 bases). The V end lost 2 bases, the J end lost 10 bases, and 9 bases lay between the germline ends. In germline, CDR1 is SEHNR, CDR2 FQNEAQ (reference sequence). The CDR3 is made up of 11 amino acids.

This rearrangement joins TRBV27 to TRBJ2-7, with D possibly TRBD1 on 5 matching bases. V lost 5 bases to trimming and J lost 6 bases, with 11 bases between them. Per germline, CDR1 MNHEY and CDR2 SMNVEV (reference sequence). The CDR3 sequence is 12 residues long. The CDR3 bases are TGTGCCAGCAGTCCCCGTGGGGCCGAGCAGTACTTC. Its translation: CASSPRGAEQYF.

The CDR3 here is CSVGWGGNEQFF. CDR3 DNA: TGCAGCGTTGGCTGGGGGGGGAATGAGCAGTTCTTC. The chain links TRBV29-1 to TRBJ2-1, with 7 bases lining up with TRBD2. The CDR3 runs 12 residues. V lost 4 bases to trimming and J lost 7 bases; unmatched junction nucleotides: 4. The germline V gene has CDR1 SQVTM and CDR2 ANQGSEA.

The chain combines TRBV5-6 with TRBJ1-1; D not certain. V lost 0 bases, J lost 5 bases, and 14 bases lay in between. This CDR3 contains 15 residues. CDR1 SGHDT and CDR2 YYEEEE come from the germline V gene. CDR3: CASSLGTGGSTEAFF. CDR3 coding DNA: TGTGCCAGCAGCTTGGGGACGGGAGGTTCGACTGAAGCTTTCTTT. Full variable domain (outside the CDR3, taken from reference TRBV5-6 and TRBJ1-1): DAGVTQSPTHLIKTRGQQVTLRCSPKSGHDTVSWYQQALGQGPQFIFQYYEEEERQRGNFPDRFSGHQFPNYSSELNVNALLLGDSALYLCASSLGTGGSTEAFFGQGTRLTVV.

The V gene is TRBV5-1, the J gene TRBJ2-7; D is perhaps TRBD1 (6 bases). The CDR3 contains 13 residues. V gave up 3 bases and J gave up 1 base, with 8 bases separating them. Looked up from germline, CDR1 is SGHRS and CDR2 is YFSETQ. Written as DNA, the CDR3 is TGCGCCAGCAGCTGGACAGTATCCTACGAGCAGTACTTC. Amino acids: CASSWTVSYEQYF.

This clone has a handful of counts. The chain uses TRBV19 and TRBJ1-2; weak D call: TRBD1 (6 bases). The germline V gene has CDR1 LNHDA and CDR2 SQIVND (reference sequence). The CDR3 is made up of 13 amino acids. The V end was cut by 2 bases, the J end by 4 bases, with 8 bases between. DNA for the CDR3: TGTGCCAGTAGTATACAGGACAGCTATGGCTACACCTTC. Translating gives CASSIQDSYGYTF. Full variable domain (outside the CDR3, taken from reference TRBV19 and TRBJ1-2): DGGITQSPKYLFRKEGQNVTLSCEQNLNHDAMYWYRQDPGQGLRLIYYSQIVNDFQKGDIAEGYSVSREKKESFPLTVTSAQKNPTAFYLCASSIQDSYGYTFGSGTRLTVV.

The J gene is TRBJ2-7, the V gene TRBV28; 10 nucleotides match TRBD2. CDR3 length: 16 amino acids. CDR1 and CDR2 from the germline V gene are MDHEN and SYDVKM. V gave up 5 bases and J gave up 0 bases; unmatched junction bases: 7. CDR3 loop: CASSRIASGSSYEQYF. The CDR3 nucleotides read TGTGCCAGCAGTCGAATCGCTAGCGGGAGCTCCTACGAGCAGTACTTC.

In DNA form, the CDR3 reads TGTGCCAGCAGTCAAAGACAGGGGGGTTGGAATGAGCAGTTCTTC. This sequence encodes CASSQRQGGWNEQFF. The V call is TRBV27, the J call TRBJ2-1, with 9 bases aligning to TRBD1. This CDR3 spans 15 amino acids. J lost 7 bases, V lost 5 bases, and 9 bases had no gene match. Germline CDR1 reads MNHEY; CDR2 reads SMNVEV (reference sequence).

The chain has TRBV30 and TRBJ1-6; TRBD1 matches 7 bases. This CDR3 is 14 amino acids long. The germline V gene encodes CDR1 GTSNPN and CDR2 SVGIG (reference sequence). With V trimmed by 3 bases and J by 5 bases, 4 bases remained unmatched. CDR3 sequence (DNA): TGTGCCTGGAGAGCCGGGACAGATAATTCACCCCTCCACTTT. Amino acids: CAWRAGTDNSPLHF.

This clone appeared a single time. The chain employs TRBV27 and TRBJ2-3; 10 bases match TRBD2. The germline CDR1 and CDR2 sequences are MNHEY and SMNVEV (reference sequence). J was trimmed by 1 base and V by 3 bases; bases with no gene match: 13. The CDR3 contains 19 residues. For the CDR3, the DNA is TGTGCCAGCAGTTTTCACTCTAGCGGGAGTAGGATTGGCACAGATACGCAGTATTTT. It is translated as CASSFHSSGSRIGTDTQYF.

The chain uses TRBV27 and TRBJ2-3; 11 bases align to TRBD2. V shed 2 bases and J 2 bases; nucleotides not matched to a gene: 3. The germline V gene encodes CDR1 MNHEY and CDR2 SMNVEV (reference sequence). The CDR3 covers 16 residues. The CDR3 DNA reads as TGTGCCAGCAGTTTAGGACTAGCGGGCGTCACAGATACGCAGTATTTT. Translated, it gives CASSLGLAGVTDTQYF.

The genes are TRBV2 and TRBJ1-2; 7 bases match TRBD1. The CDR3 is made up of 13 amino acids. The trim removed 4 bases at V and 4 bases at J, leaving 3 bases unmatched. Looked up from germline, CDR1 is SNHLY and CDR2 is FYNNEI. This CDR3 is CASSGQGVYGYTF. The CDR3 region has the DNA TGTGCCAGCAGTGGGCAGGGGGTCTATGGCTACACCTTC.

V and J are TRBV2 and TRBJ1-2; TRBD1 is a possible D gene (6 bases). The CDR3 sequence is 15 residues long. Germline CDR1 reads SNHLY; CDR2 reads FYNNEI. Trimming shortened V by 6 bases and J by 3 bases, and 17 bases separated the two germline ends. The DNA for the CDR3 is TGTGCCAGCAGGGGAGGGGGACGGAGGGACTATGGCTACACCTTC. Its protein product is CASRGGGRRDYGYTF.

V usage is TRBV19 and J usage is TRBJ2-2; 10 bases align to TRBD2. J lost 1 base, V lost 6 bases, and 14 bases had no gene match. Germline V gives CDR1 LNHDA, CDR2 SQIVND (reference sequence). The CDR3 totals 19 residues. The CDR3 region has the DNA TGTGCCAGTAGCTCTGTTGGCCTAGCGGGAGATGGGAACACCGGGGAGCTGTTTTTT. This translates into CASSSVGLAGDGNTGELFF.

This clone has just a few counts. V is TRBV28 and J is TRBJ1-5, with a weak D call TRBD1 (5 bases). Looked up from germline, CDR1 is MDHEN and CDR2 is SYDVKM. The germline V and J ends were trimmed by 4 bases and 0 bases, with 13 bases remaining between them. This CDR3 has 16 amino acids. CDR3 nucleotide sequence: TGTGCCAGCAGTTCAGGGTCCCCCTATAGCAATCAGCCCCAGCATTTT. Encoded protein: CASSSGSPYSNQPQHF.